This T cell receptor (beta chain) is from a study of T cell repertoires in cytomegalovirus infection. Study overall: Alongside well-studied HLA-B-restricted CMV epitopes, recently identified HLA-C-restricted CMV epitopes were also used. CMV infection and matching HLA type were both indicated by public TCR beta signatures. General study findings and limits: Cumulative public TCR beta family frequency identified carriers of CMV plus the relevant HLA. HLA-C-restricted, CMV-specific TCR beta clonotypes were dominant ex vivo.

TCRdb itself ran the reads through MiXCR, one entry per CDR3 protein. Of 340,000 or so distinct CDR3 sequences in the sample, around 25% are singletons; the top ten hold about an eighth. Of note for this clonotype: No antigen is known for it.

With V trimmed by 6 bases and J by 4 bases, 11 bases remained unmatched. The CDR3 extends over 14 amino acids. Germline V gene data show CDR1 as SQVTM and CDR2 as ANQGSEA. The source material was cultured PBMCs, sampled from culture after CMV antigen stimulation. The J gene is TRBJ2-5, the V gene TRBV29-1; 7 bases line up with TRBD2. This TCR came from a human donor in good health (CMV status not recorded). Some clones in this sample may be carry-over from other donors' samples. CDR3 in DNA: TGCAGCGTCCGGCGGTGGGGGGAGGGAGAGACCCAGTACTTC. This translates into CSVRRWGEGETQYF.